This is a list of T cell receptor beta chains from one sample in a study of cytomegalovirus exposure and HLA in healthy donors. Clones were read by immunoSEQ multiplex PCR, and TCRdb kept only the in-frame ones, dropping some. The table shows under 200,000 clones, with roughly 74% occurring only once. The sample taken for sequencing was PBMCs. These receptors were collected from a woman in her 30s in good health and CMV-seronegative. CDR3s include the opening cysteine and the closing phenylalanine or tryptophan. Each record gives: clone size, J gene, D gene, V gene, CDR3 protein, CDR3 DNA. D genes are given only for firm matches. Clone sizes are given selectively: once, few, many, or a class where the clone is expanded.

-	TRBJ2-1	TRBD2	TRBV29-1	CSVEDFGLAGANEQFF	TGCAGCGTTGAAGACTTTGGACTAGCGGGAGCCAATGAGCAGTTCTTC
once	TRBJ1-1	-	TRBV7-9	CASSLGENTEAFF	TGTGCCAGCAGCTTGGGCGAAAACACTGAAGCTTTCTTT
-	TRBJ2-5	-	TRBV29-1	CSYNRVQETQYF	TGCAGCTACAACCGGGTACAAGAGACCCAGTACTTC
-	TRBJ2-2	-	TRBV19	CASSLELANTGELFF	TGTGCCAGTAGTCTAGAACTGGCGAACACCGGGGAGCTGTTTTTT
few	TRBJ2-1	TRBD2	TRBV7-3	CASSLFSGGYNEQFF	TGTGCCAGCAGCTTATTTAGCGGGGGGTACAATGAGCAGTTCTTC
few	TRBJ2-5	TRBD2	TRBV15	CATSRDQREGTQYF	TGTGCCACCAGCAGAGATCAACGGGAGGGGACCCAGTACTTC
-	TRBJ2-7	TRBD1	TRBV6-6	CASSYPEGQVGYEQYF	TGTGCCAGCAGTTACCCCGAAGGACAGGTCGGGTACGAGCAGTACTTC
-	TRBJ1-1	-	TRBV9	CASNPGEGRTEAFF	TGTGCCAGCAACCCTGGGGAGGGAAGGACTGAAGCTTTCTTT
-	TRBJ2-7	-	TRBV18	CASSPRGDEQYF	TGTGCCAGCTCACCCAGGGGGGACGAGCAGTACTTC
-	TRBJ2-1	-	TRBV7-9	CASSPRRVASYNEQFF	TGTGCCAGCAGCCCTCGAAGGGTAGCGTCGTACAATGAGCAGTTCTTC
-	TRBJ1-1	-	TRBV7-9	CASSIIWGSEWTEAFF	TGTGCCAGCAGCATCATTTGGGGCTCCGAGTGGACTGAAGCTTTCTTT
-	TRBJ2-7	-	TRBV14	CASSHRGPPSYEQYF	TGTGCCAGCAGCCACCGGGGTCCCCCATCCTACGAGCAGTACTTC
-	TRBJ1-1	TRBD1	TRBV5-4	CASSGGTANTEAFF	TGTGCCAGCAGCGGTGGGACAGCTAACACTGAAGCTTTCTTT